This T cell receptor beta chain was documented in a study of spatial heterogeneity in lung cancer. V lost 1 base to trimming and J lost 3 bases, with 1 base between them. Germline V gene lookup returns CDR1 SGHDT and CDR2 YYEEEE. The CDR3 has 11 residues. This clonotype has a count of ten or more. The time point denotes: sample taken at primary tumor resection. Unsorted whole RNA from tumor, nontumor lung or frozen PBMC underwent sequencing. TCRdb redid the calling of the 5' RACE reads with MiXCR, one entry per CDR3 protein. The table lists approximately 82,000 distinct CDR3 sequences, over 10% of them singletons, with approximately 4.2% in the top ten.

The receptor was derived from a male donor with early-stage non-small cell lung cancer. The V gene is TRBV5-6, the J gene TRBJ1-1; D is unresolved. Sequences were derived from PBMCs, sampled at surgery. In DNA, the CDR3 is TGTGCCAGCAGCTTGTACACTGAAGCTTTCTTT. Protein product: CASSLYTEAFF.